One sample yielded the 5 T cell receptor beta chains listed below, sequenced in a study of shared clonotypes between healthy human individuals. Sequenced by immunoSEQ multiplex PCR; TCRdb stores in-frame clones only, minus some. The table lists 550,000 to 800,000 clones, about 74% of them singletons. The sequenced sample consisted of memory CD4+ T cells sorted from blood. Subset in this sample: CD45RA-negative fraction. These TCRs come from a woman aged 25-40 years in good health.

The chain has TRBV5-1 and TRBJ2-2; 8 nucleotides line up with TRBD2. The V gene's germline CDR1 is SGHRS and CDR2 YFSETQ. Unmatched junction bases numbered 5, after V lost 4 bases and J lost 6 bases. The CDR3 loop spans 14 amino acids. CDR3 loop: CASSQREKAGELFF. CDR3 sequence (DNA): TGCGCCAGCAGCCAGCGGGAGAAGGCCGGGGAGCTGTTTTTT. Using reference TRBV5-1 and TRBJ2-2 for the parts outside the CDR3, the full variable domain is KAGVTQTPRYLIKTRGQQVTLSCSPISGHRSVSWYQQTPGQGLQFLFEYFSETQRNKGNFPGRFSGRQFSNSRSEMNVSTLELGDSALYLCASSQREKAGELFFGEGSRLTVL.

This clone appeared a few times. This chain joins TRBV18 and TRBJ1-2; D is possibly TRBD1 (6 bases). Deletions cut 3 bases from V and 0 bases from J, with 8 bases between. Germline CDR1 KGHSH, CDR2 LQKENI. There are 14 residues in the CDR3. CDR3 nucleotide sequence: TGTGCCAGCTCACCGCCAGGGGCTAACTATGGCTACACCTTC. Translation: CASSPPGANYGYTF.

The rearrangement links TRBV10-3 to TRBJ2-1; D call uncertain. V lost 8 bases and J 5 bases, leaving 10 bases between the germline ends. CDR1 ENHRY and CDR2 SYGVKD come from the germline V gene. The CDR3 consists of 12 residues. The DNA for the CDR3 is TGTGCCATCGCGAGTCTTGACAATGAGCAGTTCTTC. Residues: CAIASLDNEQFF.

There are many counts of this clone. The chain links TRBV19 to TRBJ2-3; D gene ambiguous. The CDR3 consists of 13 residues. Germline values: CDR1 LNHDA, CDR2 SQIVND (reference sequence). The V end was cut by 6 bases, the J end by 2 bases, with 9 bases between. The CDR3 DNA reads as TGTGCCAGTAGCCGAACAGCCACAGATACGCAGTATTTT. Translated, it gives CASSRTATDTQYF.

V gene TRBV7-9 combines with J gene TRBJ2-3; no clear D gene. The CDR3 extends over 16 amino acids. Trimming took 6 bases from V and 2 from J, leaving 18 bases between them. In germline, CDR1 is SEHNR, CDR2 FQNEAQ (reference sequence). CDR3 protein: CASRKNPGGNTDTQYF. The CDR3 nucleotides read TGTGCCAGCAGAAAAAACCCTGGCGGAAACACAGATACGCAGTATTTT.